A single sample gave rise to the 28 T cell receptor beta chains below, sequenced in a study of cytomegalovirus exposure and HLA in healthy donors. Primers included in the PCR were 60 Vbeta and 13 Jbeta primers. Some clones are missing from TCRdb's copy, which holds only in-frame ones; the method was immunoSEQ multiplex PCR. In the table there are about 160,000 clones, around three quarters of which are singletons. Sequencing used PBMCs. The source is a man aged 35-49 years in good health and CMV-seronegative.

J is TRBJ2-2 and V is TRBV5-1, with TRBD1 identical over 8 bases. V lost 6 bases and J lost 1; bases outside the gene matches: 8. The CDR3 has 16 amino acids. The V gene's germline CDR1 is SGHRS and CDR2 YFSETQ. This CDR3 reads CASKVSGTGNTGELFF. Here the CDR3 DNA reads TGCGCCAGCAAAGTCTCGGGGACAGGGAACACCGGGGAGCTGTTTTTT.

The rearrangement joins TRBV28 to TRBJ1-4, with D possibly being TRBD1 (6 bases). The CDR3 is 14 amino acids. V lost 5 bases and J lost 4, with 11 bases in between. Germline CDR1 MDHEN, CDR2 SYDVKM. CDR3 in DNA: TGTGCCAGCAGTCGACAGGTTATTAATGAAAAACTGTTTTTT. This codes for CASSRQVINEKLFF.

This clone was observed a single time. An end of the junction differs from the germline gene, which may be a read error. V usage is TRBV6-6 and J usage is TRBJ2-4; 10 bases agree with TRBD1. CDR1 is MNHNY and CDR2 is SVGAGI in the germline V gene (reference sequence). The CDR3 has 14 amino acids. CDR3 amino acids: CASSPTGQGETSFF. In DNA, the CDR3 is TGTGCCAGCAGCCCCACCGGACAGGGGGAGACCTCTTTCTTC.

The rearrangement links TRBV27 to TRBJ2-6; D possibly corresponds to TRBD1 (6 bases). V was shortened by 0 bases and J by 6 bases, with 15 bases between the two germline ends. The germline gives CDR1 MNHEY, CDR2 SMNVEV (reference sequence). The CDR3 has 17 amino acids. The CDR3 DNA reads as TGTGCCAGCAGTTTATCGTCGACAGGCCTCGTGGCCAACGTCCTGACTTTC. The encoded protein is CASSLSSTGLVANVLTF.

The J gene is TRBJ2-1, the V gene TRBV9, with D possibly matching TRBD2 (6 bases). Trimming removed 0 bases at V and 2 bases at J, with 9 bases between. The CDR3 totals 15 residues. The germline V gene has CDR1 SGDLS and CDR2 YYNGEE. Here the CDR3 reads CASSVELATYNEQFF. The DNA for the CDR3 is TGTGCCAGCAGCGTAGAACTAGCCACCTACAATGAGCAGTTCTTC. The complete variable domain, with remaining parts taken from reference TRBV9 and TRBJ2-1, reads DSGVTQTPKHLITATGQRVTLRCSPRSGDLSVYWYQQSLDQGLQFLIQYYNGEERAKGNILERFSAQQFPDLHSELNLSSLELGDSALYFCASSVELATYNEQFFGPGTRLTVL.

On this clone itself: At one of its ends the junction is not consistent with the germline gene, which may arise from a read error. The chain couples TRBV5-5 to TRBJ2-4; a weak D match, TRBD2 (6 bases). Germline lookup yields CDR1 SGHKS and CDR2 YYEKEE (reference sequence). The CDR3 totals 14 residues. CDR3 bases: TGTGCCAGCAGCTTGGGCGGGGTTAAAAACAGTCAGTACTTC. Translating gives CASSLGGVKNSQYF. Using reference TRBV5-5 and TRBJ2-4 for the parts outside the CDR3, the full variable domain is DAGVTQSPTHLIKTRGQQVTLRCSPISGHKSVSWYQQVLGQGPQFIFQYYEKEERGRGNFPDRFSARQFPNYSSELNVNALLLGDSALYLCASSLGGVKNSQYFGAGTRLSVL.

This sequence joins TRBV2 and TRBJ1-1; D remains ambiguous. V was shortened by 4 bases and J by 1 base, with 7 bases between the two germline ends. Germline loops: CDR1 SNHLY, CDR2 FYNNEI. This CDR3 region has 13 residues. CDR3 in DNA: TGTGCCAGCAGTGTCCTATCGAACACTGAAGCTTTCTTT. Translated: CASSVLSNTEAFF. The whole variable domain, filled in from reference TRBV2 and TRBJ1-1, reads EPEVTQTPSHQVTQMGQEVILRCVPISNHLYFYWYRQILGQKVEFLVSFYNNEISEKSEIFDDQFSVERPDGSNFTLKIRSTKLEDSAMYFCASSVLSNTEAFFGQGTRLTVV.

This chain connects TRBV7-2 to TRBJ2-3; TRBD2 matches 11 bases. CDR1 is SGHTA, CDR2 FQGNSA, per germline. V gave up 4 bases and J gave up 0 bases; unmatched junction bases: 3. This CDR3 contains 16 residues. The CDR3 sequence: CASSSGLAASTDTQYF. DNA for the CDR3: TGTGCCAGCAGCTCGGGACTAGCGGCTAGCACAGATACGCAGTATTTT.

The V call is TRBV29-1, the J call TRBJ2-5; no clear D gene. The germline V gene has CDR1 SQVTM and CDR2 ANQGSEA. Trimming took 2 bases from V and 1 from J, leaving 14 bases between them. CDR3 length: 15 amino acids. This chain's CDR3 is CSVEFAPPGQETQYF. For the CDR3, the DNA is TGCAGCGTTGAATTCGCCCCACCGGGCCAAGAGACCCAGTACTTC. The variable domain in full, completed from reference TRBV29-1 and TRBJ2-5, reads SAVISQKPSRDICQRGTSLTIQCQVDSQVTMMFWYRQQPGQSLTLIATANQGSEATYESGFVIDKFPISRPNLTFSTLTVSNMSPEDSSIYLCSVEFAPPGQETQYFGPGTRLLVL.

This chain uses TRBV6-1 with TRBJ1-2; a weak D match, TRBD1 (5 bases). The V end lost 1 base, the J end lost 6 bases, and 9 bases lay between the germline ends. CDR3 length equals 13 residues. The germline V gene has CDR1 MNHNS and CDR2 SASEGT. The CDR3 nucleotides are TGTGCCAGCAGTGAAGTATTAGGGGATGGCTACACCTTC. Protein sequence: CASSEVLGDGYTF.

This rearrangement joins TRBV19 to TRBJ2-7; 9 nucleotides align to TRBD1. The junction had 4 bases not matched to a gene; V was cut back by 7 bases and J by 3 bases. The CDR3 spans 13 residues. Germline V gene data show CDR1 as LNHDA and CDR2 as SQIVND (reference sequence). In nucleotides, the CDR3 is TGTGCCAGTATGGACAGGGGAAGCTACGAGCAGTACTTC. Translating it yields CASMDRGSYEQYF.

This clone was seen just once. V usage is TRBV6-1 and J usage is TRBJ2-3; the match to TRBD2 covers 7 bases. This CDR3 region has 14 residues. Germline CDR1 reads MNHNS; CDR2 reads SASEGT. Trimming removed 8 bases from V and 1 base from J; junction bases left unmatched: 6. DNA for the CDR3: TGTGCCAGCGAGCGGGGCCGGGGCACAGATACGCAGTATTTT. This sequence encodes CASERGRGTDTQYF.

This rearrangement joins TRBV5-1 to TRBJ2-3; D gene ambiguous. V gave up 1 base and J gave up 0 bases, with 9 bases separating them. Germline assignment: CDR1 SGHRS and CDR2 YFSETQ. CDR3 size: 15 residues. This CDR3 is CASSLQASSTDTQYF. CDR3 nucleotide sequence: TGCGCCAGCAGCTTGCAGGCCTCTAGCACAGATACGCAGTATTTT.

V is TRBV5-5 and J is TRBJ2-5, with 7 bases matching TRBD2. The DNA end lines up better with TRBJ2-7; the J call may be wrong. The CDR3 is 15 amino acids. Germline CDR1 is SGHKS and CDR2 is YYEKEE (reference sequence). DNA of the CDR3: TGTGCCAGCAGCCCATCCGTTGCGGGCGGGGGCGAGCAGTACTTC. Translation gives CASSPSVAGGGEQYF.

The chain employs TRBV7-8 and TRBJ2-2; 7 bases align to TRBD1. Germline values: CDR1 SGHVS, CDR2 FQNEAQ. V dropped 5 bases and J dropped 2; count of bases not matched to a gene: 2. CDR3 length: 14 amino acids. CDR3 loop: CASSRDRNTGELFF. CDR3 bases: TGTGCCAGCAGCCGGGACAGAAACACCGGGGAGCTGTTTTTT.

The V and J genes are TRBV7-9 and TRBJ1-4; D unresolved. Germline CDR1 reads SEHNR; CDR2 reads FQNEAQ (reference sequence). Trimming cost V 1 base and J 8 bases, with 11 bases left between them. CDR3 length: 14 amino acids. The CDR3, as DNA: TGTGCCAGCAGCTTAGTCGCGGGAGGCGAAAAACTGTTTTTT. Its protein is CASSLVAGGEKLFF.

This clone was counted a single time. The CDR3 region is CASSPGEASTDTQYF. CDR3 DNA sequence: TGCGCCAGCAGCCCCGGGGAGGCTAGCACAGATACGCAGTATTTT. J is TRBJ2-3 and V is TRBV4-1; tentatively, D is TRBD2 (6 bases). Germline V gene lookup returns CDR1 MGHRA and CDR2 YSYEKL. CDR3 length: 15 residues. V gave up 4 bases and J gave up 0 bases, with 11 bases separating them.

The chain has TRBV6-5 and TRBJ2-7; 9 bases line up with TRBD1. Germline values: CDR1 MNHEY, CDR2 SVGAGI. This CDR3 has 13 amino acids. V gave up 6 bases and J gave up 3 bases; unmatched junction bases: 3. The CDR3 nucleotides are TGTGCCAGCAGGAGGGGACAGGGCTACGAGCAGTACTTC. Amino acids: CASRRGQGYEQYF.

The chain carries TRBV7-8 and TRBJ1-1; D gene unclear. V shed 0 bases and J shed 1 base, with 6 bases lying between them. Per germline, CDR1 SGHVS and CDR2 FQNEAQ. This CDR3 has 14 amino acids. The DNA for the CDR3 is TGTGCCAGCAGCTTAGCGGCGGGGAACACTGAAGCTTTCTTT. This gives the protein CASSLAAGNTEAFF. Supplemented by reference TRBV7-8 and TRBJ1-1, the full variable domain reads GAGVSQSPRYKVAKRGQDVALRCDPISGHVSLFWYQQALGQGPEFLTYFQNEAQLDKSGLPSDRFFAERPEGSVSTLKIQRTQQEDSAVYLCASSLAAGNTEAFFGQGTRLTVV.

CDR3 protein: CASSLLPTGGKFF. DNA for the CDR3: TGTGCCAGCAGCTTACTCCCGACAGGGGGGAAGTTCTTC. The chain joins TRBV7-9 to TRBJ2-1; the match to TRBD1 covers 9 bases. Germline CDR1 and CDR2: SEHNR and FQNEAQ (reference sequence). The length of the CDR3 is 13 residues. With 2 bases clipped from V and 14 bases from J, the junction kept 7 bases outside the gene matches.

The rearrangement links TRBV6-6 to TRBJ2-1; D uncertain. Trimming pared 2 bases from V and 3 bases from J, leaving 5 bases between. The CDR3 spans 13 residues. From germline, CDR1 is MNHNY and CDR2 SVGAGI (reference sequence). In DNA form, the CDR3 reads TGTGCCAGCAGTTACGAACTCTACAATGAGCAGTTCTTC. As protein: CASSYELYNEQFF.

This chain connects TRBV4-1 to TRBJ2-1; the D gene is possibly TRBD2 (5 bases). The germline V gene has CDR1 MGHRA and CDR2 YSYEKL. The V end lost 0 bases, the J end lost 3 bases, and 12 bases lay between the germline ends. This CDR3 spans 16 amino acids. The CDR3 DNA reads TGCGCCAGCAGCCAAGATCCCGGGAATCGCTACAATGAGCAGTTCTTC. As protein: CASSQDPGNRYNEQFF.

The CDR3 DNA is TGCGCCAGCAGCTTGGAATTAGCAGCAACTAATGAAAAACTGTTTTTT. Amino acid sequence: CASSLELAATNEKLFF. This sequence joins TRBV5-1 and TRBJ1-4; D unclear. The CDR3 contains 16 residues. Trimming removed 0 bases at V and 0 bases at J, with 9 bases between. In germline, CDR1 is SGHRS, CDR2 YFSETQ.

This chain connects TRBV5-1 to TRBJ2-5; 10 nucleotides agree with TRBD2. Germline CDR1 SGHRS, CDR2 YFSETQ. With V trimmed by 1 base and J by 4 bases, 7 bases remained unmatched. This CDR3 spans 16 amino acids. The DNA of the CDR3 is TGCGCCAGCAGCTTGACGCTAGCGGGAGAGCGAGAGACCCAGTACTTC. Translation gives CASSLTLAGERETQYF.

The rearrangement uses TRBV2 and TRBJ2-3; weak D call: TRBD2 (6 bases). CDR1 and CDR2 from the germline V gene are SNHLY and FYNNEI. V lost 11 bases to trimming and J lost 6 bases, with 18 bases between them. This CDR3 contains 13 residues. DNA of the CDR3: TGTGCCGGTGGGATTCGGGGGACGGATACGCAGTATTTT. Its protein is CAGGIRGTDTQYF.

This clone showed up just a few times. The V and J genes are TRBV5-6 and TRBJ2-7; TRBD2 might be the D (6 bases). V was pared by 4 bases and J by 5 bases, with 13 bases between. The CDR3 has 13 amino acids. Germline values: CDR1 SGHDT, CDR2 YYEEEE. The CDR3 is CASSRDFFNEQYF. The CDR3 DNA follows: TGTGCCAGCAGCCGGGACTTCTTCAACGAGCAGTACTTC.

The rearrangement uses TRBV4-2 and TRBJ2-1; 9 positions agree with TRBD2. V dropped 0 bases and J dropped 9; count of bases not matched to a gene: 12. Germline loops: CDR1 LGHNA, CDR2 YNFKEQ. The CDR3 covers 17 residues. The CDR3, as DNA: TGTGCCAGCAGCCAAGATGGGCTAGCGGGAATCCTTGGTGAGCAGTTCTTC. Protein: CASSQDGLAGILGEQFF.

The chain recombines TRBV29-1 with TRBJ2-5, with D possibly being TRBD1 (6 bases). Per germline, CDR1 SQVTM and CDR2 ANQGSEA. This CDR3 comprises 16 residues. The ends were cut back, 0 bases at V and 7 bases at J, with 21 bases in the middle. The CDR3 is CSVEDPGRGLRGTQYF. Written as DNA, the CDR3 is TGCAGCGTTGAAGACCCGGGCAGGGGTCTCCGGGGGACCCAGTACTTC.